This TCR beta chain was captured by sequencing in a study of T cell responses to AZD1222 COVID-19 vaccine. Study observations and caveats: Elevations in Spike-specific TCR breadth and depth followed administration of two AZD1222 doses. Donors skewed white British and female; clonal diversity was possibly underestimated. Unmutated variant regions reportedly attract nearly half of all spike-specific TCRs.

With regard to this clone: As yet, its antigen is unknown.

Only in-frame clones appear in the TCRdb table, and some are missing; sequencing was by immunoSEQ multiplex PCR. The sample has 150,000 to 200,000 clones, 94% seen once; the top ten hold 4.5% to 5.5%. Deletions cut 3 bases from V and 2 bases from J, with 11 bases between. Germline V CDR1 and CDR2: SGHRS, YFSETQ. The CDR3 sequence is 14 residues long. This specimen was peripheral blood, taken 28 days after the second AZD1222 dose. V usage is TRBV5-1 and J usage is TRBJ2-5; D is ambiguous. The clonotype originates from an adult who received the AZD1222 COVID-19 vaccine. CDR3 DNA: TGCGCCAGCAGCTCCCCGCCCGGGCAAGAGACCCAGTACTTC. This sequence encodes CASSSPPGQETQYF.